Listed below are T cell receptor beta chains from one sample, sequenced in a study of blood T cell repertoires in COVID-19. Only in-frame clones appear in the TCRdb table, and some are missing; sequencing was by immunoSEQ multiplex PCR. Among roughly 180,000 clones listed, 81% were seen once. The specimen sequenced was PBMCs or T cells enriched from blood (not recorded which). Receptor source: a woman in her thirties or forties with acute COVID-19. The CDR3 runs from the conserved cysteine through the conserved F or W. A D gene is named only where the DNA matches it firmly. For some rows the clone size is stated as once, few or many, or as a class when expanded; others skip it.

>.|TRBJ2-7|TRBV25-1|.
CASSDRGLVGEQYF
TGTGCCAGCAGTGATAGAGGTTTAGTGGGCGAGCAGTACTTC
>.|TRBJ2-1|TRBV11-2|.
CASSWDSPGLRINEQFF
TGTGCCAGCAGTTGGGACTCACCGGGATTGAGGATAAATGAGCAGTTCTTC
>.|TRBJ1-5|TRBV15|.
CATSRDSGNQPQHF
TGTGCCACCAGCAGAGATTCAGGGAATCAGCCCCAGCATTTT
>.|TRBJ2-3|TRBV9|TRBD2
CASSVDLAADTQYF
TGTGCCAGCAGCGTAGACCTAGCGGCAGATACGCAGTATTTT
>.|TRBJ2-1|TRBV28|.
CASSLLGQGNEQFF
TGTGCCAGCAGTTTATTAGGTCAGGGCAATGAGCAGTTCTTC
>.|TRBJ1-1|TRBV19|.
CASSLGQGMNTEAFF
TGTGCCAGTAGCCTGGGGCAGGGGATGAACACTGAAGCTTTCTTT
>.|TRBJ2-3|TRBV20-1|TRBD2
CSASDSGTSGTDTQYF
TGCAGTGCAAGTGACTCCGGGACTAGCGGCACAGATACGCAGTATTTT
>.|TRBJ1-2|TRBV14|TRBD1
CASSRDRAGSYTF
TGTGCCAGCAGTCGCGACAGGGCGGGGAGCTACACCTTC
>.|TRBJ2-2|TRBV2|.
CASSVERAGELFF
TGTGCCAGCAGTGTTGAGCGTGCCGGGGAGCTGTTTTTT
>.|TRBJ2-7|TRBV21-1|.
CASRSTDEQYF
TGTGCCAGCAGATCCACAGACGAGCAGTACTTC
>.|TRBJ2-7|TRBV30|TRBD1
CAFYGDSSYEQYF
TGTGCCTTCTACGGGGACAGTTCCTACGAGCAGTACTTC
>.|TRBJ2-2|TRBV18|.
CASSPPSLGDTGELFF
TGTGCCAGCTCACCACCATCGCTAGGGGACACCGGGGAGCTGTTTTTT
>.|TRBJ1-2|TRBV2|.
CAIGQIPTLDYGYTF
TGTGCCATTGGACAGATACCCACTCTAGACTATGGCTACACCTTC
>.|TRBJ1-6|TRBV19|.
CASSIVPGSPLHF
TGTGCCAGTAGTATAGTCCCGGGGTCGCCCCTCCACTTT
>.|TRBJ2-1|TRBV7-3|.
CASSSGLSPVDEQFF
TGTGCCAGCAGCTCTGGACTGAGCCCCGTCGATGAGCAGTTCTTC
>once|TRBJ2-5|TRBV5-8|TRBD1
CASSIRRTGWETQYF
TGTGCCAGCAGCATTCGACGGACAGGGTGGGAGACCCAGTACTTC
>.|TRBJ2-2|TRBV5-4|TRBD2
CASSLPGLAPGELFF
TGTGCCAGCAGCTTACCGGGACTAGCCCCCGGGGAGCTGTTTTTT
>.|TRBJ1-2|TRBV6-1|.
CASSDAGSPYGYTF
TGTGCCAGCAGTGACGCGGGGTCTCCCTATGGCTACACCTTC
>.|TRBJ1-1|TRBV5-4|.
CASWGGFPNTEAFF
TGTGCCAGCTGGGGGGGGTTCCCAAACACTGAAGCTTTCTTT
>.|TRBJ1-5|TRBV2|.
CASSGRQGISQPQHF
TGTGCCAGCAGCGGAAGGCAGGGAATTTCTCAGCCCCAGCATTTT
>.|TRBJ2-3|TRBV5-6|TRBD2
CASSLTSVGTDTQYF
TGTGCCAGCAGCCTTACTAGCGTGGGCACAGATACGCAGTATTTT
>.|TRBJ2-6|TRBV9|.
CASSLDSGANVLTF
TGTGCCAGCAGTCTAGACTCTGGGGCCAACGTCCTGACTTTC
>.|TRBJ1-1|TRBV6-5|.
CASSRTENTEAFF
TGTGCCAGCAGCCGCACAGAGAACACTGAAGCTTTCTTT
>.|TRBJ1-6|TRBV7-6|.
CASSLISEGYSPLHF
TGTGCCAGCAGCTTAATCTCCGAGGGTTACTCACCCCTCCACTTT
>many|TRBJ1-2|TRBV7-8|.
CASSPGLAANYGYTF
TGTGCCAGCAGCCCTGGCCTTGCGGCTAACTATGGCTACACCTTC
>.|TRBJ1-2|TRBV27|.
CASKSGEGGYTF
TGTGCCAGCAAGTCGGGGGAGGGGGGCTACACCTTC
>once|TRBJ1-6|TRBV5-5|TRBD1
CASSETGVSPLHF
TGTGCCAGCAGCGAAACAGGGGTCTCACCCCTCCACTTT
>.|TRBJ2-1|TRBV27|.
CASRRELAYNEQFF
TGTGCCAGCAGGAGGGAACTAGCCTACAATGAGCAGTTCTTC
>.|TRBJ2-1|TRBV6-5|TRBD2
CASSWGLAKINEQFF
TGTGCCAGCAGTTGGGGACTAGCGAAGATCAATGAGCAGTTCTTC
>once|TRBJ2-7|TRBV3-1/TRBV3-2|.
CASSQGLASVVEQYF
TGTGCCAGCAGCCAAGGGCTAGCGAGTGTGGTCGAGCAGTACTTC